What follows is one TCR beta chain and its context. The CDR3 spans 16 residues. Germline V gives CDR1 SGHDN, CDR2 FVKESK. The V gene end was trimmed by 4 bases and the J gene end by 3 bases; junction bases not matched to a gene: 11. The sample comes from a study of blood T cell repertoires in COVID-19. About the research overall: Samples came from the United States, Italy and Spain, spanning acute and convalescent COVID-19. Sources were T cells, B-cell-depleted T cells, or PBMCs; the material itself was cDNA or gDNA.

The authors' processing: The assay estimated nucleated cells by amplifying reference gene primers. TCRdb's copy holds only in-frame clones and misses some; the assay was immunoSEQ multiplex PCR. V, J and clone size reflect that table, while D and trimming were determined from the DNA. Of just under 60,000 clones in the sample, less than 85% were seen once. This receptor was taken from a human donor in a cohort sampled during active COVID-19. This chain connects TRBV14 to TRBJ2-7; 8 positions match TRBD1. The source material was peripheral blood. DNA of the CDR3: TGTGCCAGCAGCCTTTCAGGGGGCAACCGGGGCTACGAGCAGTACTTC. Translating gives CASSLSGGNRGYEQYF. Drawing the rest from reference TRBV14 and TRBJ2-7, the complete variable domain is EAGVTQFPSHSVIEKGQTVTLRCDPISGHDNLYWYRRVMGKEIKFLLHFVKESKQDESGMPNNRFLAERTGGTYSTLKVQPAELEDSGVYFCASSLSGGNRGYEQYFGPGTRLTVT.